One T cell receptor beta chain is described in this entry. The antigen remains unidentified. This sample was taken from a study of cytomegalovirus exposure and HLA in healthy donors. Whole-study findings and limits: According to a subsequent analysis, TCR clusters identified in the first cohort showed a tendency to co-occur across the 100 to 150 validation repertoires. CMV antigen specificity of three CMV-associated chains was confirmed in vitro. The study flagged 150 to 200 TCR beta chains as cytomegalovirus-associated.

The donors were part of the validation cohort of more than 90 subjects. That cohort was separate from the first cohort, which comprised 700 or so subjects. Sequenced by immunoSEQ multiplex PCR; TCRdb stores in-frame clones only, minus some. The sample carries about 68,000 clones, approximately 91% recorded once. The CDR3 length is 16 residues. The V and J ends lost 4 bases and 2 bases, in that order; junction bases with no gene match: 8. Germline assignment: CDR1 SGHAT and CDR2 FQNNGV. The gene calls are TRBV11-2 and TRBJ2-7; 10 bases align to TRBD1. The clonotype was recovered from a man between 18 and 29 years old in good health and CMV-seronegative. The sequenced sample consisted of PBMCs. CDR3 region: CASSSYRDRGPYEQYF. For the CDR3, the DNA is TGTGCCAGCAGCTCCTACCGGGACAGGGGTCCCTACGAGCAGTACTTC. Full variable domain (missing parts from reference TRBV11-2 and TRBJ2-7): EAGVAQSPRYKIIEKRQSVAFWCNPISGHATLYWYQQILGQGPKLLIQFQNNGVVDDSQLPKDRFSAERLKGVDSTLKIQPAKLEDSAVYLCASSSYRDRGPYEQYFGPGTRLTVT.